This T cell receptor (beta chain) was sequenced during a study of blood T cell repertoires in COVID-19. Overall study: COVID-19 samples, acute and convalescent, were from the United States, Italy and Spain. Nucleic acid was either cDNA or gDNA, and it came from T cells, B-cell-depleted T cells, or PBMCs.

This CDR3 comprises 14 residues. CDR1 is LNHDA, CDR2 SQIVND, per germline (reference sequence). V lost 2 bases to trimming and J lost 1 base, with 5 bases between them. Study processing details: By means of reference gene primer amplification, nucleated cell counts were estimated. Here immunoSEQ multiplex PCR was the method, and the copy in TCRdb shows in-frame clones only, minus some. The V and J calls and clone size come from that table; D and trimming were worked out from the DNA. Of tens of thousands of clones listed, roughly 88% are singletons. Material: peripheral blood. V and J are TRBV19 and TRBJ1-4; D is possibly TRBD1 (5 bases). This sequence originates from a man aged 80 or over with active or convalescent COVID-19. In nucleotides, the CDR3 is TGTGCCAGTAGTATAAGGGGAACTAATGAAAAACTGTTTTTT. Residues: CASSIRGTNEKLFF. The variable domain in full, completed from reference TRBV19 and TRBJ1-4, reads DGGITQSPKYLFRKEGQNVTLSCEQNLNHDAMYWYRQDPGQGLRLIYYSQIVNDFQKGDIAEGYSVSREKKESFPLTVTSAQKNPTAFYLCASSIRGTNEKLFFGSGTQLSVL.